These 25 T cell receptor beta chains share one sample of origin, sequenced in a study of T cell repertoires in cytomegalovirus infection. No antigen is known for these receptors. TCRdb recomputed calls from the reads with MiXCR, one row per CDR3 protein. Of hundreds of thousands of distinct CDR3 sequences listed, around a third were seen once; the top ten hold roughly 16%. The starting material was cultured PBMCs, obtained from culture after CMV antigen stimulation. Receptor source: a human donor in good health (CMV status not recorded). Some clones in this sample may be carry-over from other donors' samples.

The V call is TRBV7-9, the J call TRBJ1-1, with TRBD1 as a possible D gene (6 bases). With 8 bases removed from V and 10 bases from J, the gap between germline ends came to 17 bases. The germline gives CDR1 SEHNR, CDR2 FQNEAQ (reference sequence). There are 12 residues in the CDR3. CDR3 DNA: TGTGCCAGCGCCCGACGACAGGAGAGAGCTTTCTTT. Translation: CASARRQERAFF.

This rearrangement joins TRBV18 to TRBJ1-2; 9 bases are shared with TRBD1. The V gene end was trimmed by 4 bases and the J gene end by 6 bases; junction bases not matched to a gene: 6. The CDR3 spans 14 residues. CDR1 and CDR2 (germline): KGHSH, LQKENI. In DNA, the CDR3 is TGTGCCAGCTCACGTACCGGGACAGGGAATGGCTACACCTTC. It specifies CASSRTGTGNGYTF.

The rearrangement uses TRBV19 and TRBJ2-5; D remains ambiguous. V was shortened by 6 bases and J by 5 bases, with 13 bases between the two germline ends. The CDR3 sequence is 13 residues long. Germline assignment: CDR1 LNHDA and CDR2 SQIVND (reference sequence). CDR3 residues: CASRRRLDETQYF. CDR3 DNA sequence: TGTGCCAGTAGACGAAGACTGGATGAGACCCAGTACTTC.

This chain joins TRBV6-6 and TRBJ2-2; 7 nucleotides agree with TRBD2. In germline, CDR1 is MNHNY, CDR2 SVGAGI (reference sequence). V was clipped by 2 bases and J by 1 base; unmatched bases: 7. The CDR3 has 17 amino acids. CDR3: CASSYPPPSGNTGELFF. CDR3 DNA sequence: TGTGCCAGCAGTTACCCTCCTCCTAGCGGGAACACCGGGGAGCTGTTTTTT.

This clonotype occurred many times. The V and J genes are TRBV7-2 and TRBJ1-1, with 10 positions matching TRBD1. In germline, CDR1 is SGHTA, CDR2 FQGNSA. V was clipped by 4 bases and J by 0 bases; unmatched bases: 11. This CDR3 has 18 amino acids. This chain's CDR3 is CASSSPPGTGALNTEAFF. The CDR3 DNA reads TGTGCCAGCAGCTCGCCCCCGGGGACAGGGGCGCTGAACACTGAAGCTTTCTTT.

In nucleotides, the CDR3 is TGTGCCAGCAGTTTAGTGGCCAACCCCCATGGCTACACCTTC. Protein sequence: CASSLVANPHGYTF. The V gene is TRBV12-3 or TRBV12-4, the J gene TRBJ1-2; no clear D. This CDR3 comprises 14 residues. Between the trimmed V and J ends, which lost 1 base and 6 bases, there was a span of 12 bases.

The rearrangement joins TRBV4-2 to TRBJ1-2, with TRBD1 matching over 10 bases. With V trimmed by 2 bases and J by 2 bases, 8 bases remained unmatched. CDR1 and CDR2 from the germline V gene are LGHNA and YNFKEQ. The CDR3 has 17 amino acids. This chain's CDR3 is CASSQTGTGAGNYGYTF. CDR3 nucleotides: TGTGCCAGCAGCCAAACCGGGACAGGGGCGGGAAACTATGGCTACACCTTC.

The chain combines TRBV9 with TRBJ1-2; D uncertain. The CDR3 is made up of 12 amino acids. V was cut by 0 bases and J by 4 bases, with 4 bases left in between. Per the germline V gene, CDR1 is SGDLS and CDR2 is YYNGEE. CDR3 loop: CASSVAGYGYTF. The CDR3 region has the DNA TGTGCCAGCAGCGTAGCGGGCTATGGCTACACCTTC.

This clonotype came up many times. The chain joins TRBV6-1 to TRBJ2-5; weak D call: TRBD1 (6 bases). The CDR3 consists of 16 residues. Germline V CDR1 and CDR2: MNHNS, SASEGT. V gave up 1 base and J gave up 1 base, with 13 bases separating them. CDR3 in DNA: TGTGCCAGCAGTGAAGAATGGGGGACACTCCAAGAGACCCAGTACTTC. It yields the protein CASSEEWGTLQETQYF.

The chain uses TRBV3-1 and TRBJ1-2, with a weak D call TRBD1 (6 bases). This CDR3 contains 15 residues. Trimming left V 0 bases short and J 3 bases short, with 11 bases between. Germline V gene sequence: CDR1 LGHDT, CDR2 YNNKEL (reference sequence). The CDR3 loop reads CASSQDGGRDYGYTF. CDR3 bases: TGTGCCAGCAGCCAAGATGGGGGGCGCGACTATGGCTACACCTTC.

V is TRBV6-1 and J is TRBJ1-1; 9 bases fit TRBD1. Germline V gives CDR1 MNHNS, CDR2 SASEGT. This CDR3 is built from 12 residues. The V segment lost 6 bases and the J segment 6 bases; nucleotides outside the gene matches: 2. Written as DNA, the CDR3 is TGTGCCAGCAGAGACAGGGGGGCTGAAGCTTTCTTT. Its translation: CASRDRGAEAFF.

The V and J genes are TRBV7-9 and TRBJ2-3; 8 bases align to TRBD1. The CDR3 contains 17 residues. Trimming took 3 bases from V and 2 from J; bases not matched to a gene: 10. Germline values: CDR1 SEHNR, CDR2 FQNEAQ (reference sequence). CDR3 in DNA: TGTGCCAGCAGCTTCATGCTGGGGGACAGGAACACAGATACGCAGTATTTT. Its translation is CASSFMLGDRNTDTQYF.

The CDR3, as DNA: TGTGCCAGCAGTTACGGTAATAGTGAGCAGTTCTTC. Translated, it gives CASSYGNSEQFF. V and J are TRBV6-2 or TRBV6-3 and TRBJ2-1; D is uncertain. The CDR3 has 12 amino acids. V dropped 2 bases and J dropped 9 bases, with 8 bases sitting between them. Germline assignment: CDR1 MNHEY and CDR2 SVGEGT.

The genes are TRBV14 and TRBJ1-2, with D unresolved. The CDR3 totals 14 residues. Germline V gene lookup returns CDR1 SGHDN and CDR2 FVKESK. With 4 bases removed from V and 4 bases from J, the gap between germline ends came to 13 bases. In DNA, the CDR3 is TGTGCCAGCAGCCGAGATACCGACCTCTATGGCTACACCTTC. Its protein product is CASSRDTDLYGYTF.

This clonotype was seen more than once but under ten times. The rearrangement uses TRBV6-5 and TRBJ2-7, with 10 bases lining up with TRBD1. The junction had 8 bases not matched to a gene; V was cut back by 5 bases and J by 7 bases. There are 14 residues in the CDR3. CDR1 is MNHEY and CDR2 is SVGAGI in the germline V gene. The CDR3 region has the DNA TGTGCCAGCAGTACCGGGACAGGGGTGAGGGAGCAGTACTTC. Protein: CASSTGTGVREQYF.

This chain uses TRBV19 with TRBJ2-2; 10 bases line up with TRBD2. The germline CDR1 and CDR2 sequences are LNHDA and SQIVND (reference sequence). Trimming at V came to 1 base and at J to 2 bases, leaving 7 bases not matched to a gene. The CDR3 sequence is 18 residues long. CDR3 sequence: CASSIAGLAGANTGELFF. As DNA, the CDR3 is TGTGCCAGTAGTATAGCGGGGCTAGCGGGAGCCAACACCGGGGAGCTGTTTTTT. The whole variable domain, remainder taken from reference TRBV19 and TRBJ2-2, is DGGITQSPKYLFRKEGQNVTLSCEQNLNHDAMYWYRQDPGQGLRLIYYSQIVNDFQKGDIAEGYSVSREKKESFPLTVTSAQKNPTAFYLCASSIAGLAGANTGELFFGEGSRLTVL.

The J gene is TRBJ2-3, the V gene TRBV12-3 or TRBV12-4; TRBD2 matches at 12 bases. J was trimmed by 5 bases and V by 5 bases; bases with no gene match: 11. The CDR3 loop spans 17 amino acids. DNA of the CDR3: TGTGCCAGCAGTCCCCCCGGACTAGCGGGAAGGGTAGATACGCAGTATTTT. Amino acid sequence: CASSPPGLAGRVDTQYF.

V gene TRBV28 combines with J gene TRBJ1-6, with 8 bases identical to TRBD1. Germline CDR1 MDHEN, CDR2 SYDVKM. J was trimmed by 7 bases and V by 3 bases; bases with no gene match: 5. This CDR3 region has 15 residues. The CDR3 DNA follows: TGTGCCAGCAGTTTGAGGACAGGGCGGAATTCACCCCTCCACTTT. The encoded protein is CASSLRTGRNSPLHF.

The chain couples TRBV6-5 to TRBJ2-2; 9 bases agree with TRBD1. The CDR3 is 14 residues long. Per germline, CDR1 MNHEY and CDR2 SVGAGI. V shed 7 bases, J shed 2 bases, and the junction held 2 bases outside the gene matches. DNA for the CDR3: TGTGCCAGCAAGACAGGGGGTAACACCGGGGAGCTGTTTTTT. Translated: CASKTGGNTGELFF.

This sequence joins TRBV11-3 and TRBJ1-1, with D possibly being TRBD1 (6 bases). Germline CDR1 and CDR2: SGHNT and YENEEA. The length of the CDR3 is 14 residues. Trimming pared 6 bases from V and 5 bases from J, leaving 16 bases between. CDR3 in DNA: TGTGCCAGCAGTTTGGGGGGGCAAAGGACTGAAGCTTTCTTT. This gives the protein CASSLGGQRTEAFF.

The V call is TRBV23-1, the J call TRBJ2-3; D is perhaps TRBD1 (5 bases). TRBV23-1 counts as an open reading frame of uncertain function. V was shortened by 6 bases and J by 0 bases, with 16 bases between the two germline ends. The CDR3 is made up of 16 amino acids. The CDR3, as DNA: TGCGCCAGCAGCCCTCGACAGATAACTAGCACAGATACGCAGTATTTT. This codes for CASSPRQITSTDTQYF.

The chain couples TRBV5-6 to TRBJ2-7; 7 nucleotides align to TRBD2. Looked up from germline, CDR1 is SGHDT and CDR2 is YYEEEE. After removal of 4 bases from V and 1 base from J, the junction contained 14 bases not matched to a gene. The CDR3 spans 17 residues. The CDR3 DNA sequence: TGTGCCAGCAGCCTACTCGGGGCGGGAGTGAATTCCTACGAGCAGTACGTC. Translation gives CASSLLGAGVNSYEQYV.

A few counts support this clonotype. This chain links TRBV7-8 with TRBJ1-4, with 7 nucleotides matching TRBD1. V trimming: 7 bases; J trimming: 0 bases; junction bases outside the gene matches: 17. Germline V gives CDR1 SGHVS, CDR2 FQNEAQ. CDR3 size: 19 residues. The CDR3 here is CASTPFWDSVGATNEKLFF. The CDR3 DNA is TGTGCCAGCACACCATTCTGGGACAGCGTAGGAGCAACTAATGAAAAACTGTTTTTT. The full variable domain, with the rest looked up from reference TRBV7-8 and TRBJ1-4, is GAGVSQSPRYKVAKRGQDVALRCDPISGHVSLFWYQQALGQGPEFLTYFQNEAQLDKSGLPSDRFFAERPEGSVSTLKIQRTQQEDSAVYLCASTPFWDSVGATNEKLFFGSGTQLSVL.

This clonotype showed up many times. The chain uses TRBV7-9 and TRBJ1-1, with a tentative D call TRBD1 (6 bases). Per the germline V gene, CDR1 is SEHNR and CDR2 is FQNEAQ (reference sequence). The germline V and J ends were trimmed by 5 bases and 2 bases, with 12 bases remaining between them. This CDR3 comprises 14 residues. The CDR3 DNA sequence: TGTGCCAGCAGCGCGAGGGGGTCTAACACTGAAGCTTTCTTT. This codes for CASSARGSNTEAFF.

The chain employs TRBV12-3 or TRBV12-4 and TRBJ2-3, with a weak D call TRBD2 (5 bases). The CDR3 sequence is 13 residues long. Trimming removed 5 bases at V and 13 bases at J, with 19 bases between. The CDR3 region has the DNA TGTGCCAGCAGTATCCGCCTCGGACTGAGGGAGTATTTT. This translates into CASSIRLGLREYF.